The rows below give T cell receptor beta chains drawn from one sample of a study of CD8 T cells in Susac syndrome. TCRdb ran MiXCR on the immunoSEQ multiplex PCR reads and lists one entry per CDR3 protein. The sample lists about 440,000 distinct CDR3 sequences, approximately 85% seen once, with 0.09% to 0.15% in the top ten. Sample: CD8+ T cells from PBMCs. The receptors shown here come from a human donor with multiple sclerosis. The CDR3 runs from the conserved cysteine through the conserved F or W. Fields, in order: clone size, V gene, J gene, D gene, CDR3 protein, CDR3 DNA. D genes are given only for firm matches. Only part of the rows carry a size: once, few, many, or a class if the clone is expanded.

clone_size: NA
v_call: TRBV9
j_call: TRBJ2-5
d_call: TRBD2
cdr3_aa: CASSGRELAGLQETQYF
cdr3_nt: TGTGCCAGCAGCGGGAGGGAACTAGCGGGCCTGCAAGAGACCCAGTACTTC

clone_size: once
v_call: TRBV10-3
j_call: TRBJ2-1
d_call: NA
cdr3_aa: CAISDLAALSNEQFF
cdr3_nt: TGTGCCATCAGTGACTTAGCCGCCCTAAGCAATGAGCAGTTCTTC

clone_size: once
v_call: TRBV6-5
j_call: TRBJ2-1
d_call: TRBD2
cdr3_aa: CASSYGGVNEQFF
cdr3_nt: TGTGCCAGCAGTTACGGGGGGGTCAATGAGCAGTTCTTC

clone_size: once
v_call: TRBV18
j_call: TRBJ1-2
d_call: NA
cdr3_aa: CASSEGVSGYTF
cdr3_nt: TGTGCCAGCTCAGAGGGGGTGAGTGGCTACACCTTC

clone_size: NA
v_call: TRBV19
j_call: TRBJ1-1
d_call: TRBD1
cdr3_aa: CASNLHRGLGNTEAFF
cdr3_nt: TGTGCCAGTAACCTTCACAGGGGGCTCGGGAACACTGAAGCTTTCTTT

clone_size: NA
v_call: TRBV10-2
j_call: TRBJ1-5
d_call: NA
cdr3_aa: CASSLDNASNQPQHF
cdr3_nt: TGCGCCAGCAGTCTAGACAACGCCAGCAATCAGCCCCAGCATTTT

clone_size: few
v_call: TRBV6-1
j_call: TRBJ1-6
d_call: NA
cdr3_aa: CATSYVLGSYNSPLHF
cdr3_nt: TGTGCCACTAGCTATGTTCTTGGGTCCTATAATTCACCCCTCCACTTT

clone_size: NA
v_call: TRBV6-1
j_call: TRBJ1-1
d_call: TRBD1
cdr3_aa: CASSEPGQEANTEAFF
cdr3_nt: TGTGCCAGCAGTGAACCGGGACAGGAAGCGAACACTGAAGCTTTCTTT

clone_size: NA
v_call: TRBV20-1
j_call: TRBJ2-7
d_call: NA
cdr3_aa: CSQGPANYEQYF
cdr3_nt: TGCAGCCAGGGACCGGCGAATTACGAGCAGTACTTC

clone_size: NA
v_call: TRBV6-5
j_call: TRBJ1-1
d_call: NA
cdr3_aa: CASSYSRGEAFF
cdr3_nt: TGTGCCAGCAGTTACTCGAGGGGTGAAGCTTTCTTT

clone_size: NA
v_call: TRBV6-1
j_call: TRBJ2-1
d_call: TRBD2
cdr3_aa: CASSLYATSGILGGQRFF
cdr3_nt: TGTGCCAGCAGTCTCTACGCCACTAGCGGGATTTTAGGGGGACAGCGGTTCTTC

clone_size: NA
v_call: TRBV3-1
j_call: TRBJ1-1
d_call: TRBD1
cdr3_aa: CASSQDQGAGRTEAFF
cdr3_nt: TGTGCCAGCAGCCAAGATCAGGGGGCTGGGAGGACTGAAGCTTTCTTT

clone_size: once
v_call: TRBV7-8
j_call: TRBJ2-1
d_call: TRBD1
cdr3_aa: CASSLGTGGLLTWYNEQFF
cdr3_nt: TGTGCCAGCAGCTTGGGGACAGGGGGCCTCCTGACGTGGTACAATGAGCAGTTCTTC

clone_size: once
v_call: TRBV3-1
j_call: TRBJ2-7
d_call: NA
cdr3_aa: CASSQDPRVLTYEQYF
cdr3_nt: TGTGCCAGCAGCCAAGATCCCCGGGTTCTTACCTACGAGCAGTACTTC

clone_size: few
v_call: TRBV7-9
j_call: TRBJ2-7
d_call: NA
cdr3_aa: CASSLAGFHEQYF
cdr3_nt: TGTGCCAGCAGCTTAGCCGGGTTCCACGAGCAGTACTTC

clone_size: NA
v_call: TRBV6-5
j_call: TRBJ2-7
d_call: NA
cdr3_aa: CASSSRGTEVYEQYF
cdr3_nt: TGTGCCAGCAGTTCCCGCGGGACAGAAGTTTACGAGCAGTACTTC

clone_size: NA
v_call: TRBV19
j_call: TRBJ2-1
d_call: TRBD2
cdr3_aa: CASRVAGGPSQQFF
cdr3_nt: TGTGCCAGTAGGGTAGCGGGGGGGCCTTCCCAGCAGTTCTTC

clone_size: NA
v_call: TRBV5-4
j_call: TRBJ2-1
d_call: TRBD2
cdr3_aa: CASSFGREGGNEQFF
cdr3_nt: TGTGCCAGCAGCTTCGGACGGGAGGGCGGCAATGAGCAGTTCTTC

clone_size: NA
v_call: TRBV4-1
j_call: TRBJ1-1
d_call: NA
cdr3_aa: CASSQRTYDGPLNTEAFF
cdr3_nt: TGCGCCAGCAGCCAACGAACTTACGACGGTCCCTTGAACACTGAAGCTTTCTTT

clone_size: NA
v_call: TRBV6-2/TRBV6-3
j_call: TRBJ2-7
d_call: NA
cdr3_aa: CASSYSIGDQYF
cdr3_nt: TGTGCCAGCAGTTACTCGATAGGCGACCAGTACTTC

clone_size: NA
v_call: TRBV13
j_call: TRBJ2-6
d_call: NA
cdr3_aa: CASSFGRGGANVLTF
cdr3_nt: TGTGCCAGCAGCTTTGGGCGGGGTGGGGCCAACGTCCTGACTTTC

clone_size: NA
v_call: TRBV28
j_call: TRBJ2-5
d_call: NA
cdr3_aa: CASTQGWEGETQYF
cdr3_nt: TGTGCCAGCACACAGGGGTGGGAGGGGGAGACCCAGTACTTC

clone_size: NA
v_call: TRBV19
j_call: TRBJ2-1
d_call: TRBD2
cdr3_aa: CASSRGTSVYNEQFF
cdr3_nt: TGTGCCAGTAGCAGAGGGACTAGCGTTTACAATGAGCAGTTCTTC

clone_size: NA
v_call: TRBV2
j_call: TRBJ2-1
d_call: NA
cdr3_aa: CASSGDSVGVNGQFF
cdr3_nt: TGTGCCAGCAGTGGGGACTCAGTTGGCGTCAATGGGCAGTTCTTC

clone_size: NA
v_call: TRBV7-9
j_call: TRBJ2-2
d_call: NA
cdr3_aa: CASGVVENTGELFF
cdr3_nt: TGTGCCAGCGGGGTGGTCGAGAACACCGGGGAGCTGTTTTTT

clone_size: NA
v_call: TRBV5-1
j_call: TRBJ2-7
d_call: TRBD2
cdr3_aa: CASSSGSGLSYEQYF
cdr3_nt: TGCGCCAGCAGCTCGGGTAGCGGGCTTTCCTACGAGCAGTACTTC

clone_size: NA
v_call: TRBV5-6
j_call: TRBJ2-1
d_call: NA
cdr3_aa: CASSGGAAWPEQFF
cdr3_nt: TGTGCCAGCAGCGGGGGGGCAGCCTGGCCTGAGCAGTTCTTC

clone_size: NA
v_call: TRBV12-3/TRBV12-4
j_call: TRBJ2-7
d_call: NA
cdr3_aa: CASSSSTATYEQYF
cdr3_nt: TGTGCCAGCAGTTCGTCGACAGCTACTTACGAGCAGTACTTC

clone_size: NA
v_call: TRBV30
j_call: TRBJ2-7
d_call: NA
cdr3_aa: CAWSDGNEQYF
cdr3_nt: TGTGCCTGGAGTGACGGCAACGAGCAGTACTTC

clone_size: NA
v_call: TRBV6-2/TRBV6-3
j_call: TRBJ2-2
d_call: TRBD2
cdr3_aa: CASRLAGIDTGELFF
cdr3_nt: TGTGCCAGCCGACTAGCGGGAATCGACACCGGGGAGCTGTTTTTT

clone_size: NA
v_call: TRBV27
j_call: TRBJ2-1
d_call: TRBD2
cdr3_aa: CASASAGGANEQFF
cdr3_nt: TGTGCCAGTGCGTCCGCGGGGGGTGCGAATGAGCAGTTCTTC

clone_size: NA
v_call: TRBV7-9
j_call: TRBJ2-7
d_call: TRBD1
cdr3_aa: CASSYGQGLDEQYF
cdr3_nt: TGTGCCAGCAGCTACGGACAGGGTCTAGACGAGCAGTACTTC

clone_size: once
v_call: TRBV7-6
j_call: TRBJ2-2
d_call: TRBD1
cdr3_aa: CASSSNQQGAGTGELFF
cdr3_nt: TGTGCCAGCAGCTCAAATCAACAGGGGGCAGGCACCGGGGAGCTGTTTTTT

clone_size: NA
v_call: TRBV27
j_call: TRBJ1-1
d_call: NA
cdr3_aa: CASSPRAGRGGTEAFF
cdr3_nt: TGTGCCAGCAGTCCCCGGGCGGGACGGGGGGGCACTGAAGCTTTCTTT

clone_size: NA
v_call: TRBV29-1
j_call: TRBJ2-3
d_call: TRBD2
cdr3_aa: CSVFTSGNTDTQYF
cdr3_nt: TGCAGCGTTTTTACTAGCGGGAACACAGATACGCAGTATTTT

clone_size: NA
v_call: TRBV29-1
j_call: TRBJ1-2
d_call: NA
cdr3_aa: CSVGGAGDGYTF
cdr3_nt: TGCAGCGTTGGGGGGGCAGGAGATGGCTACACCTTC

clone_size: NA
v_call: TRBV4-2
j_call: TRBJ2-7
d_call: TRBD2
cdr3_aa: CASSQGPSGIYEQYF
cdr3_nt: TGTGCCAGCAGCCAAGGTCCTAGCGGCATCTACGAGCAGTACTTC

clone_size: NA
v_call: TRBV7-6
j_call: TRBJ2-3
d_call: TRBD2
cdr3_aa: CASSRPGGPGTDTQYF
cdr3_nt: TGTGCCAGCAGCCGCCCGGGGGGGCCGGGCACAGATACGCAGTATTTT

clone_size: NA
v_call: TRBV28
j_call: TRBJ2-7
d_call: TRBD1
cdr3_aa: CASSRTGGLRGQYF
cdr3_nt: TGTGCCAGCAGCCGGACAGGGGGGCTACGAGGGCAGTACTTC

clone_size: NA
v_call: TRBV21-1
j_call: TRBJ2-5
d_call: NA
cdr3_aa: CASSKAEGGGRETQYF
cdr3_nt: TGTGCCAGCAGCAAAGCGGAGGGGGGAGGTCGGGAGACCCAGTACTTC

clone_size: NA
v_call: TRBV12-3/TRBV12-4
j_call: TRBJ1-5
d_call: NA
cdr3_aa: CASSATVERNQPQHF
cdr3_nt: TGTGCCAGCAGCGCAACAGTCGAACGCAATCAGCCCCAGCATTTT

clone_size: NA
v_call: TRBV12-5
j_call: TRBJ1-5
d_call: TRBD1
cdr3_aa: CASGPGTETNQPQHF
cdr3_nt: TGTGCTAGTGGTCCCGGGACAGAGACTAATCAGCCCCAGCATTTT

clone_size: once
v_call: TRBV5-4
j_call: TRBJ1-2
d_call: TRBD1
cdr3_aa: CASSPGTGGDGYTF
cdr3_nt: TGTGCCAGCAGCCCCGGGACAGGGGGCGATGGCTACACCTTC

clone_size: NA
v_call: TRBV27
j_call: TRBJ1-2
d_call: NA
cdr3_aa: CASSSGSFYGYTF
cdr3_nt: TGTGCCAGCAGTTCGGGGTCCTTCTATGGCTACACCTTC

clone_size: NA
v_call: TRBV7-6
j_call: TRBJ2-1
d_call: NA
cdr3_aa: CASSPRGVNEQFF
cdr3_nt: TGTGCCAGCAGCCCCCGAGGGGTCAATGAGCAGTTCTTC

clone_size: NA
v_call: TRBV11-2
j_call: TRBJ2-1
d_call: NA
cdr3_aa: CASSRRAYGDNEQFF
cdr3_nt: TGTGCCAGCAGCCGACGGGCGTACGGCGACAATGAGCAGTTCTTC

clone_size: NA
v_call: TRBV7-9
j_call: TRBJ1-2
d_call: TRBD1
cdr3_aa: CASSFSDRVDYGYTF
cdr3_nt: TGTGCCAGCAGTTTCTCGGACAGGGTGGACTATGGCTACACCTTC

clone_size: few
v_call: TRBV27
j_call: TRBJ1-1
d_call: TRBD1
cdr3_aa: CASSTWDRNTEAFF
cdr3_nt: TGTGCCAGCAGTACCTGGGACAGGAACACTGAAGCTTTCTTT